The 4 T cell receptor beta chains below come from one sample, sequenced in a study of blood T cell repertoires in COVID-19. The table came from immunoSEQ multiplex PCR; TCRdb's copy has only in-frame clones and leaves some out. Among tens of thousands of clones, about 80% were seen once, and the ten largest hold around 7%. The material sequenced was peripheral blood. The receptors stem from a man aged 25-45 years with COVID-19, enrolled during active disease.

CDR3 protein: CASSSTEDSPLHF. In DNA, the CDR3 is TGTGCCAGCAGCTCCACGGAGGATTCACCCCTCCACTTT. J is TRBJ1-6 and V is TRBV7-6; no clear D. In germline, CDR1 is SGHVS, CDR2 FNYEAQ. This CDR3 is built from 13 residues. The ends were cut back, 4 bases at V and 8 bases at J, with 9 bases in the middle.

The J gene is TRBJ1-2, the V gene TRBV12-3 or TRBV12-4, with D unresolved. Trimming took 6 bases from V and 5 from J, leaving 13 bases between them. This CDR3 region has 13 residues. This CDR3 reads CASSPDRRYGYTF. CDR3 sequence (DNA): TGTGCCAGCAGCCCTGACCGGAGGTATGGCTACACCTTC.

The chain has TRBV6-6 and TRBJ1-4; 10 positions match TRBD1. J gave up 8 bases and V 5 bases, and 5 bases lay outside the gene matches. This CDR3 comprises 14 residues. Germline CDR1 and CDR2: MNHNY and SVGAGI (reference sequence). CDR3 protein: CASSQGQGNEKLFF. The DNA of the CDR3 is TGTGCCAGCAGTCAGGGACAGGGGAACGAAAAACTGTTTTTT.

The gene calls are TRBV6-5 and TRBJ1-6; D ambiguous. CDR1 and CDR2 (germline): MNHEY, SVGAGI. This CDR3 has 15 residues. Trimming removed 5 bases from V and 6 bases from J, with 14 bases in between. The CDR3: CASSMTLYFNSPLHF. The DNA for the CDR3 is TGTGCCAGCAGTATGACTCTTTATTTTAATTCACCCCTCCACTTT.